These 10 T cell receptor beta chains came from one sample sequenced in a study of radiotherapy plus CTLA-4 blockade in lung cancer (dated by TCRdb to about 2018). The library came from the immunoSEQ multiplex PCR assay. What TCRdb holds here is the immuneACCESS table cut down to in-frame rearrangements. Part of the clones is not present; checked against another copy, under half of the missing clones reflect an unresolved V gene, and the others are unexplained. The sample table lists about 60,000 clones, 70% to 85% of them with a count of one. The ten largest clonotypes hold around 4% of the sample. Specimen: peripheral blood, collected from a patient treated with radiotherapy plus ipilimumab. The receptors were gathered from a human donor with non-small cell lung cancer who had a partial response to radiotherapy plus ipilimumab.

The V and J genes are TRBV5-1 and TRBJ1-1; TRBD1 might be the D (6 bases). CDR3 length: 15 residues. The germline V and J ends were trimmed by 1 base and 1 base, with 11 bases remaining between them. Germline values: CDR1 SGHRS, CDR2 YFSETQ. In DNA form, the CDR3 reads TGCGCCAGCAGCTTGATCCAGGGGACGAACACTGAAGCTTTCTTT. It codes for CASSLIQGTNTEAFF. Full variable domain (missing parts from reference TRBV5-1 and TRBJ1-1): KAGVTQTPRYLIKTRGQQVTLSCSPISGHRSVSWYQQTPGQGLQFLFEYFSETQRNKGNFPGRFSGRQFSNSRSEMNVSTLELGDSALYLCASSLIQGTNTEAFFGQGTRLTVV.

This chain connects TRBV7-2 to TRBJ1-6; D unclear. The V gene lost 1 base and the J gene lost 7 bases, with 8 bases spanning the gap. The CDR3 spans 14 residues. Looked up from germline, CDR1 is SGHTA and CDR2 is FQGNSA. The CDR3 DNA is TGTGCCAGCAGCTTAGTGAGGCAGAATTCACCCCTCCACTTT. It encodes CASSLVRQNSPLHF.

J is TRBJ1-6 and V is TRBV19, with D maybe TRBD1 (5 bases). Germline V CDR1 and CDR2: LNHDA, SQIVND (reference sequence). This CDR3 has 16 amino acids. V lost 3 bases and J 0 bases, leaving 9 bases between the germline ends. DNA of the CDR3: TGTGCCAGTAGTATTGACAGAAACTCCTATAATTCACCCCTCCACTTT. This sequence encodes CASSIDRNSYNSPLHF.

The chain joins TRBV6-1 to TRBJ2-1, with TRBD2 matching over 11 bases. The CDR3 is made up of 16 amino acids. The V and J ends lost 4 bases and 7 bases, in that order; junction bases with no gene match: 9. The germline V gene encodes CDR1 MNHNS and CDR2 SASEGT. The CDR3 is CASSALAGGKGNEQFF. In nucleotides, the CDR3 is TGTGCCAGCAGTGCCCTAGCGGGGGGAAAGGGGAATGAGCAGTTCTTC.

This clone was detected a few times. This chain connects TRBV19 to TRBJ2-2, with 7 bases matching TRBD1. J lost 6 bases, V lost 4 bases, and 8 bases had no gene match. Germline values: CDR1 LNHDA, CDR2 SQIVND (reference sequence). This CDR3 region has 15 residues. This CDR3 reads CASSNLQGSAGELFF. For the CDR3, the DNA is TGTGCCAGTAGTAACTTACAGGGGTCGGCCGGGGAGCTGTTTTTT.

The rearrangement uses TRBV4-2 and TRBJ2-3; 9 nucleotides align to TRBD1. The CDR3 consists of 16 residues. The germline V gene encodes CDR1 LGHNA and CDR2 YNFKEQ. Trimming removed 4 bases from V and 4 bases from J; junction bases left unmatched: 9. This CDR3 is CASSPLGQGTADTQYF. The CDR3 coding sequence is TGTGCCAGCAGCCCCCTAGGACAGGGGACAGCAGATACGCAGTATTTT.

V usage is TRBV6-1 and J usage is TRBJ1-1, with D unresolved. V lost 2 bases, J lost 1 base, and 8 bases lay in between. The CDR3 extends over 14 amino acids. The germline V gene has CDR1 MNHNS and CDR2 SASEGT. For the CDR3, the DNA is TGTGCCAGCAGTGAAACAGCAACGAACACTGAAGCTTTCTTT. Translating it yields CASSETATNTEAFF.

The rearrangement joins TRBV4-1 to TRBJ1-1; possible D gene TRBD1, 5 bases. Germline V gene lookup returns CDR1 MGHRA and CDR2 YSYEKL. Trimming removed 2 bases at V and 0 bases at J, with 7 bases between. The CDR3 has 14 amino acids. CDR3 sequence reads: CASSQPGMNTEAFF. Written as DNA, the CDR3 is TGCGCCAGCAGCCAACCAGGGATGAACACTGAAGCTTTCTTT.

The chain employs TRBV7-9 and TRBJ2-1; TRBD2 aligns across 12 bases. The CDR3 runs to 14 residues. V lost 6 bases, J lost 7 bases, and 4 bases stayed unmatched. From germline, CDR1 is SEHNR and CDR2 FQNEAQ (reference sequence). The CDR3 protein is CASRTSGGRNEQFF. The CDR3, as DNA: TGTGCCAGCAGGACTAGCGGGGGCCGAAATGAGCAGTTCTTC.

The CDR3 reads CASSEVPSGTAYNEQFF. CDR3 coding DNA: TGTGCCAGCAGTGAAGTACCTTCCGGGACAGCCTACAATGAGCAGTTCTTC. The rearrangement links TRBV6-1 to TRBJ2-1, with TRBD1 matching 7 bases. The CDR3 loop spans 17 amino acids. CDR1 and CDR2 from the germline V gene are MNHNS and SASEGT. Trimming at V came to 1 base and at J to 2 bases, leaving 8 bases not matched to a gene.